This T cell receptor (beta chain) was identified during a study of cytomegalovirus exposure and HLA in healthy donors. Study summary: The early release's HLA-typed donors yielded 65 million to 85 million unique TCRs.

Researchers ran the PCR with 60 Vbeta and 13 Jbeta primers. Sequenced by immunoSEQ multiplex PCR; TCRdb stores in-frame clones only, minus some. Here the sample spans roughly 100,000 clones, 77% being singletons. The germline CDR1 and CDR2 sequences are MGHRA and YSYEKL. With V trimmed by 5 bases and J by 4 bases, 7 bases remained unmatched. The CDR3 spans 14 residues. The rearrangement joins TRBV4-1 to TRBJ1-2, with 7 bases lining up with TRBD1. Input material: PBMCs. This sequence was found in a woman aged 40 to 49 in good health and CMV-seropositive. CDR3 DNA sequence: TGCGCCAGCAGCTATCCCGGGACAGTCTATGGCTACACCTTC. It is translated as CASSYPGTVYGYTF.